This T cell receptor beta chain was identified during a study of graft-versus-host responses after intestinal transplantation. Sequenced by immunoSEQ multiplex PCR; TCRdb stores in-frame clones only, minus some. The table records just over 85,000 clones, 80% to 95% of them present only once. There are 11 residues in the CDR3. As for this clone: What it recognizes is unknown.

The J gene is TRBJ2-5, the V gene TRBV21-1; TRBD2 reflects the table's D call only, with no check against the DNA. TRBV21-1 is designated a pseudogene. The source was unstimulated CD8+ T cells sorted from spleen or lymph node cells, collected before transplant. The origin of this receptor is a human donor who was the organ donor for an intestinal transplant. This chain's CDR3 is CASSKRETQYF. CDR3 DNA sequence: TGTGCCAGCAGCAAGCGAGAGACCCAGTACTTC.